These 31 T cell receptor beta chains were sequenced from one sample in a study of post-analysis software for immune sequencing data. Whole-study findings and limits: Controls had lower frequencies than patients of a handful of TRBV segments, which included TRBV5-6, TRBV5-1 and TRBV20-1.

These receptors' antigens are unknown. Incorporated into the TCR beta cDNA libraries were unique molecular identifiers, which served to reduce PCR and sequencing biases. Each CDR3 protein is one row after TCRdb ran MiXCR on the PCR reads. The sample consists of approximately 630,000 distinct CDR3 sequences, roughly three fifths of them appearing once. Material: blood. These receptors were taken from a girl under 10 years old with multiple sclerosis.

The rearrangement joins TRBV5-1 to TRBJ1-1, with 9 bases identical to TRBD1. From germline, CDR1 is SGHRS and CDR2 YFSETQ. The CDR3 contains 16 residues. V lost 0 bases to trimming and J lost 1 base; unmatched junction nucleotides: 4. The chain's CDR3 is CASSLGTGVSNTEAFF. Here the CDR3 DNA reads TGCGCCAGCAGCTTGGGGACAGGGGTTTCGAACACTGAAGCTTTCTTT.

The V call is TRBV4-1, the J call TRBJ2-7; D is uncertain. The V gene's germline CDR1 is MGHRA and CDR2 YSYEKL. V was clipped by 3 bases and J by 0 bases, with 18 bases between them. The CDR3 runs to 17 residues. The CDR3 coding sequence is TGCGCCAGCAGCCAGGACGTAGGGCCAGGTCGCTCCTACGAGCAGTACTTC. Amino acids: CASSQDVGPGRSYEQYF.

This chain uses TRBV27 with TRBJ1-2; D call uncertain. This CDR3 comprises 13 residues. Trimming cost V 2 bases and J 7 bases, with 11 bases left between them. The germline V gene has CDR1 MNHEY and CDR2 SMNVEV (reference sequence). This chain's CDR3 is CASSLNLLGGYTF. The DNA for the CDR3 is TGTGCCAGCAGTTTAAATCTCCTTGGTGGCTACACCTTC.

The chain employs TRBV24-1 and TRBJ1-5, with D perhaps TRBD1 (5 bases). With 3 bases removed from V and 9 bases from J, the gap between germline ends came to 8 bases. The germline V gene has CDR1 KGHDR and CDR2 SFDVKD. The CDR3 runs to 12 residues. In nucleotides, the CDR3 is TGTGCCACCAGTGATGGAAGGGGGCCCCAGCATTTT. Residues: CATSDGRGPQHF.

This clonotype was detected only a few times. Relative to the germline gene, one junction end is altered; a read error may explain this. The gene calls are TRBV6-5 and TRBJ2-1; D tentatively reads TRBD1 or TRBD2 (5 bases each). This CDR3 has 13 residues. Germline-derived CDR1 and CDR2 are MNHEY and SVGAGI. In nucleotides, the CDR3 is TGTACCAGCAGTCCAAGTTTAGGGGAGACTTTGTTCTTC. This encodes CTSSPSLGETLFF.

A word on this clonotype: One end of the junction fails to match germline, which may point to a read error. This chain connects TRBV7-2 to TRBJ2-4; D gene uncertain. The CDR3 has 14 residues. Germline V gene data show CDR1 as SGHTA and CDR2 as FQGNSA. CDR3 sequence: CASSPPALKSIQYF. CDR3 DNA: TGTGCCAGCAGCCCACCGGCCCTTAAAAGCATTCAGTACTTC.

The V gene is TRBV9, the J gene TRBJ2-5; D is uncertain. CDR1 is SGDLS, CDR2 YYNGEE, per germline. The CDR3 loop spans 13 amino acids. V lost 2 bases and J 1 base, leaving 6 bases between the germline ends. Here the CDR3 reads CASSVTSQETQYF. CDR3 nucleotides: TGTGCCAGCAGCGTTACCTCCCAAGAGACCCAGTACTTC.

The gene calls are TRBV5-1 and TRBJ1-2, with D perhaps matching TRBD1 (5 bases). The V gene's germline CDR1 is SGHRS and CDR2 YFSETQ. The CDR3 has 16 amino acids. The germline V and J ends were trimmed by 6 bases and 2 bases, with 20 bases remaining between them. This CDR3 is CASKPRQGPINYGYTF. CDR3 sequence (DNA): TGCGCCAGCAAGCCGCGGCAGGGCCCCATCAACTATGGCTACACCTTC.

This rearrangement joins TRBV4-1 to TRBJ2-7, with 9 bases fitting TRBD1. CDR3 length equals 14 residues. Germline V gene data show CDR1 as MGHRA and CDR2 as YSYEKL. With 1 base clipped from V and 6 bases from J, the junction kept 4 bases outside the gene matches. The CDR3 DNA is TGCGCCAGCAGCCAAGTGGGACAGGGTACCGAGCAGTACTTC. It specifies CASSQVGQGTEQYF.

This chain connects TRBV29-1 to TRBJ1-2; the match to TRBD1 covers 8 bases. The V gene's germline CDR1 is SQVTM and CDR2 ANQGSEA. The CDR3 spans 16 residues. The trim removed 7 bases at V and 3 bases at J, leaving 16 bases unmatched. CDR3 in DNA: TGCAGCGGTGGACAGGGCGACGGGACCCGGGACTATGGCTACACCTTC. As protein: CSGGQGDGTRDYGYTF.

CDR3 sequence reads: CASRGSWESHEQFF. For the CDR3, the DNA is TGTGCCAGCAGGGGGAGTTGGGAGTCCCATGAGCAGTTCTTC. The chain couples TRBV12-3 or TRBV12-4 to TRBJ2-1, with D possibly being TRBD2 (5 bases). V shed 6 bases and J shed 8 bases, with 17 bases lying between them. This CDR3 is 14 amino acids long.

This clonotype occurred a few times. The V and J genes are TRBV7-2 and TRBJ2-4; the D is unclear. Germline V lookup: CDR1 SGHTA, CDR2 FQGNSA. This CDR3 region has 14 residues. The ends were cut back, 5 bases at V and 4 bases at J, with 12 bases in the middle. This chain's CDR3 is CASSRQRAKNIQYF. CDR3 bases: TGTGCCAGCAGCCGCCAACGGGCGAAAAACATTCAGTACTTC.

The chain carries TRBV7-2 and TRBJ2-3, with D possibly TRBD2 on 5 matching bases. The CDR3 has 12 residues. The V end lost 4 bases, the J end lost 9 bases, and 11 bases lay between the germline ends. CDR1 is SGHTA and CDR2 is FQGNSA in the germline V gene. The CDR3 here is CASSSGSRTQYF. CDR3 bases: TGTGCCAGCAGCTCGGGGAGTCGGACGCAGTATTTT.

The genes are TRBV29-1 and TRBJ2-7; the D gene is possibly TRBD2 (6 bases). The CDR3 extends over 13 amino acids. Germline CDR1 is SQVTM and CDR2 is ANQGSEA. The V end was cut by 4 bases, the J end by 0 bases, with 10 bases between. CDR3 in DNA: TGCAGCGTTGGTAGCGGAAACTCCTACGAGCAGTACTTC. It is translated as CSVGSGNSYEQYF.

CDR3 DNA: TGTGCCAGCAGCTTAGGCGGGACAGGGCCAGAAAAACTGTTTTTT. This translates into CASSLGGTGPEKLFF. This chain links TRBV7-2 with TRBJ1-4; TRBD1 matches 9 bases. Trimming removed 1 base from V and 8 bases from J; junction bases left unmatched: 5. CDR1 SGHTA and CDR2 FQGNSA come from the germline V gene. CDR3 size: 15 residues.

This chain links TRBV7-3 with TRBJ2-7; 8 positions match TRBD2. The CDR3 totals 13 residues. Germline V gives CDR1 SGHTA, CDR2 FQGTGA. V dropped 3 bases and J dropped 4; count of bases not matched to a gene: 2. The CDR3 sequence is CASSFTSGYEQYF. CDR3 nucleotide sequence: TGTGCCAGCAGCTTTACTAGCGGTTACGAGCAGTACTTC.

The rearrangement links TRBV2 to TRBJ2-5; TRBD2 might be the D (6 bases). V lost 7 bases, J lost 3 bases, and 15 bases lay in between. Germline assignment: CDR1 SNHLY and CDR2 FYNNEI. The CDR3 sequence is 14 residues long. The CDR3 DNA is TGTGCCAGCATCGAGCTAGCGAACAAAGAGACCCAGTACTTC. Its protein is CASIELANKETQYF.

This chain connects TRBV7-9 to TRBJ1-2, with 7 bases lining up with TRBD1. This CDR3 spans 11 amino acids. Germline loops: CDR1 SEHNR, CDR2 FQNEAQ (reference sequence). The J segment lost 6 bases and the V segment lost 8 bases, leaving 3 bases of the junction unmatched. The CDR3 nucleotides are TGTGCCAGCGGGACAGTGGATGGCTACACCTTC. This encodes CASGTVDGYTF.

The V gene is TRBV5-1, the J gene TRBJ2-5; D not certain. Germline loops: CDR1 SGHRS, CDR2 YFSETQ. The germline V and J ends were trimmed by 4 bases and 0 bases, with 10 bases remaining between them. The CDR3 contains 14 residues. The chain's CDR3 is CASSPQQYQETQYF. CDR3 nucleotide sequence: TGCGCCAGCAGCCCCCAGCAGTACCAAGAGACCCAGTACTTC.

The chain recombines TRBV12-5 with TRBJ1-2; D is ambiguous. Looked up from germline, CDR1 is LGHNT and CDR2 is FRNRAP. The CDR3 contains 11 residues. V was clipped by 1 base and J by 9 bases, with 6 bases between them. DNA for the CDR3: TGTGCTAGTGGTTTGGGGTTGCGCTACACCTTC. It translates to CASGLGLRYTF.

The chain joins TRBV12-3 or TRBV12-4 to TRBJ1-5; the D is unclear. The CDR3 sequence is 15 residues long. Trimming took off 2 bases at V and 1 base at J, with 9 bases between the two ends. The CDR3 spells CASSLKGGSNQPQHF. CDR3 coding DNA: TGTGCCAGCAGTTTAAAGGGAGGGAGCAATCAGCCCCAGCATTTT.

The rearrangement links TRBV6-5 to TRBJ2-7; tentative D call: TRBD1 (6 bases). Looked up from germline, CDR1 is MNHEY and CDR2 is SVGAGI. The germline V and J ends were trimmed by 2 bases and 3 bases, with 14 bases remaining between them. CDR3 length: 15 amino acids. CDR3 in DNA: TGTGCCAGCAGTTACGCCAGGGGAAATTTCTACGAGCAGTACTTC. Protein: CASSYARGNFYEQYF.

This sequence joins TRBV14 and TRBJ2-7; 7 bases fit TRBD1. The CDR3 loop spans 16 amino acids. Losses at the gene ends were 0 bases for V and 3 bases for J; bases not matched to a gene: 8. Germline loops: CDR1 SGHDN, CDR2 FVKESK. The CDR3 DNA sequence: TGTGCCAGCAGCCAAGATCGGAGGACAGGAGGCTACGAGCAGTACTTC. It codes for CASSQDRRTGGYEQYF.

This chain links TRBV10-3 with TRBJ1-5; D is ambiguous. The CDR3 is 17 residues long. V lost 0 bases and J 1 base, leaving 13 bases between the germline ends. Per germline, CDR1 ENHRY and CDR2 SYGVKD. The CDR3 protein is CAISESRMPASNQPQHF. The CDR3, as DNA: TGTGCCATCAGTGAGTCAAGGATGCCGGCGAGCAATCAGCCCCAGCATTTT.

This clonotype appeared a few times. The CDR3 reads CASSFENTEAFF. In DNA, the CDR3 is TGTGCCAGCAGTTTTGAGAACACTGAAGCTTTCTTT. The chain carries TRBV12-3 or TRBV12-4 and TRBJ1-1; D is uncertain. The V gene lost 3 bases and the J gene lost 1 base, with 3 bases spanning the gap. The CDR3 contains 12 residues.

The J gene is TRBJ2-3, the V gene TRBV20-1, with D unresolved. The germline V gene encodes CDR1 DFQATT and CDR2 SNEGSKA (reference sequence). This CDR3 contains 14 residues. V shed 3 bases and J shed 2 bases, with 12 bases lying between them. Here the CDR3 DNA reads TGCAGTGCTAGTGGTGAGACCCCCACAGATACGCAGTATTTT. Protein: CSASGETPTDTQYF.

The chain recombines TRBV9 with TRBJ2-1; 8 positions match TRBD1. This CDR3 region has 16 residues. V lost 4 bases to trimming and J lost 9 bases; unmatched junction nucleotides: 15. Germline V gives CDR1 SGDLS, CDR2 YYNGEE. The CDR3 sequence is CASSPITGGLDGEQFF. Written as DNA, the CDR3 is TGTGCCAGCAGCCCGATCACAGGGGGGCTAGATGGTGAGCAGTTCTTC.

The sample holds one count of this clonotype. The rearrangement uses TRBV27 and TRBJ1-1, with D maybe TRBD1 (6 bases). CDR3 length: 13 amino acids. Per the germline V gene, CDR1 is MNHEY and CDR2 is SMNVEV (reference sequence). V lost 3 bases to trimming and J lost 4 bases, with 9 bases between them. CDR3 protein: CASSFGGLTEAFF. The CDR3 coding sequence is TGTGCCAGCAGTTTTGGGGGGCTCACTGAAGCTTTCTTT.

The chain uses TRBV11-2 and TRBJ1-2, with 9 bases aligning to TRBD1. Germline CDR1 and CDR2: SGHAT and FQNNGV. V was clipped by 5 bases and J by 0 bases; unmatched bases: 19. CDR3 length: 20 amino acids. The CDR3 here is CASSPPGQGGPMGANYGYTF. The CDR3 DNA reads as TGTGCCAGCAGCCCCCCGGGACAGGGAGGCCCCATGGGAGCTAACTATGGCTACACCTTC.

This rearrangement joins TRBV7-8 to TRBJ2-7, with 7 bases aligning to TRBD1. Unmatched junction bases numbered 8, after V lost 3 bases and J lost 0 bases. The germline V gene has CDR1 SGHVS and CDR2 FQNEAQ. This CDR3 region has 16 residues. The CDR3 bases are TGTGCCAGCAGCTTCCTACAGGGGCAGGGCTCCTACGAGCAGTACTTC. Protein sequence: CASSFLQGQGSYEQYF. Looking up the rest from reference TRBV7-8 and TRBJ2-7 gives the full variable domain: GAGVSQSPRYKVAKRGQDVALRCDPISGHVSLFWYQQALGQGPEFLTYFQNEAQLDKSGLPSDRFFAERPEGSVSTLKIQRTQQEDSAVYLCASSFLQGQGSYEQYFGPGTRLTVT.

This clonotype was detected a few times. This rearrangement joins TRBV28 to TRBJ2-7; D possibly matches TRBD1 or TRBD2 (7 bases each). CDR3 length equals 17 residues. Trimming stripped 3 bases from V and 2 bases from J, with 20 bases between. Germline-derived CDR1 and CDR2 are MDHEN and SYDVKM. CDR3 coding DNA: TGTGCCAGCAGTTTCTTTAAACAGGGGAGGGCCGCCTACGAGCAGTACTTC. This translates into CASSFFKQGRAAYEQYF.